The 21 T cell receptor beta chains listed next were all sequenced from one sample in a study of cytomegalovirus exposure and HLA in healthy donors. Primers: 60 Vbeta forward and 13 Jbeta reverse. Clones were read by immunoSEQ multiplex PCR, and TCRdb kept only the in-frame ones, dropping some. The sample lists approximately 170,000 clones; about 80% were seen once. The sequenced sample consisted of PBMCs. The receptors originated from a woman between 50 and 59 years old in good health and CMV-seronegative.

V gene TRBV7-2 combines with J gene TRBJ2-7, with 8 bases aligning to TRBD2. The V and J ends lost 1 base and 0 bases, in that order; junction bases with no gene match: 5. This CDR3 comprises 16 residues. Germline V gives CDR1 SGHTA, CDR2 FQGNSA. The CDR3 DNA sequence: TGTGCCAGCAGCTTAGGGACTAGCTGGAGCTCCTACGAGCAGTACTTC. Its translation is CASSLGTSWSSYEQYF.

This chain connects TRBV7-8 to TRBJ2-7, with TRBD1 matching over 7 bases. With 4 bases clipped from V and 4 bases from J, the junction kept 10 bases outside the gene matches. The CDR3 runs 15 residues. Germline V CDR1 and CDR2: SGHVS, FQNEAQ. CDR3 DNA sequence: TGTGCCAGCAGCTCCTTAGGGACACAGGGGTACGAGCAGTACTTC. Protein product: CASSSLGTQGYEQYF.

The V and J genes are TRBV5-1 and TRBJ1-1; tentative D call: TRBD1 (6 bases). Germline V lookup: CDR1 SGHRS, CDR2 YFSETQ. The CDR3 runs 14 residues. Trimming cost V 7 bases and J 10 bases, with 23 bases left between them. The CDR3 region has the DNA TGCGCCAGCGCCGCAAACCTAATGGACAGTGGAGCTTTCTTT. The encoded protein is CASAANLMDSGAFF.

The J gene is TRBJ2-7, the V gene TRBV6-1, with TRBD2 identical over 7 bases. CDR1 is MNHNS, CDR2 SASEGT, per germline. V trimming: 4 bases; J trimming: 5 bases; junction bases outside the gene matches: 20. This CDR3 is 18 amino acids long. CDR3: CASSAPPGWGSGKNEQYF. In DNA, the CDR3 is TGTGCCAGCAGTGCTCCTCCTGGTTGGGGGAGCGGGAAGAACGAGCAGTACTTC.

This clone was detected a few times. Different DNA sequences within this sample yield the same CDR3. The chain links TRBV29-1 to TRBJ2-5; TRBD1 agrees at 8 bases. The CDR3 loop spans 12 amino acids. Germline V CDR1 and CDR2: SQVTM, ANQGSEA. Unmatched junction bases numbered 2, after V lost 6 bases and J lost 2 bases. As DNA, the CDR3 is TGCAGCGTGAGACAGGGGCAAGAGACCCAGTACTTC. Translating it yields CSVRQGQETQYF.

The rearrangement links TRBV4-2 to TRBJ2-5, with D maybe TRBD2 (6 bases). Germline V gives CDR1 LGHNA, CDR2 YNFKEQ. The CDR3 runs 16 residues. Between the trimmed V and J ends, which lost 1 base and 2 bases, there was a span of 14 bases. The CDR3 region is CASSQGGGEPQETQYF. CDR3 DNA: TGTGCCAGCAGCCAAGGGGGCGGGGAACCTCAAGAGACCCAGTACTTC.

The rearrangement links TRBV2 to TRBJ1-4; D may be TRBD1 (5 bases). Trimming cost V 2 bases and J 4 bases, with 11 bases left between them. The CDR3 has 15 amino acids. Germline V CDR1 and CDR2: SNHLY, FYNNEI. The CDR3 spells CASSELGRDNEKLFF. CDR3 nucleotides: TGTGCCAGCAGTGAATTAGGCAGGGATAATGAAAAACTGTTTTTT. The full variable domain, completed using reference TRBV2 and TRBJ1-4, is EPEVTQTPSHQVTQMGQEVILRCVPISNHLYFYWYRQILGQKVEFLVSFYNNEISEKSEIFDDQFSVERPDGSNFTLKIRSTKLEDSAMYFCASSELGRDNEKLFFGSGTQLSVL.

This chain links TRBV27 with TRBJ1-4, with D perhaps matching TRBD1 (6 bases). Germline CDR1 and CDR2: MNHEY and SMNVEV (reference sequence). V shed 5 bases and J shed 11 bases, with 21 bases lying between them. The CDR3 consists of 15 residues. For the CDR3, the DNA is TGTGCCAGCAGTCCTCGGGGGGACACGAGGAGGAAACTGTTTTTT. Protein product: CASSPRGDTRRKLFF.

The chain is built from TRBV28 and TRBJ2-1; TRBD2 aligns across 12 bases. Germline loops: CDR1 MDHEN, CDR2 SYDVKM. The J segment lost 9 bases and the V segment lost 7 bases, leaving 7 bases of the junction unmatched. This CDR3 region has 14 residues. In DNA, the CDR3 is TGTGCCAGCAAGCTAGCGGGAGGGCCTATTGAGCAGTTCTTC. This gives the protein CASKLAGGPIEQFF.

J is TRBJ1-3 and V is TRBV27; TRBD1 might be the D (5 bases). Trimming shortened V by 4 bases and J by 8 bases, and 15 bases separated the two germline ends. The germline gives CDR1 MNHEY, CDR2 SMNVEV (reference sequence). CDR3 length equals 14 residues. This CDR3 reads CASSYLPLGDTIYF. The CDR3 coding sequence is TGTGCCAGCAGTTACCTACCGCTAGGGGACACCATATATTTT.

In DNA, the CDR3 is TGTGCCAGCAGCTCACGGGTCCCACCAGAGACCCAGTACTTC. Translating it yields CASSSRVPPETQYF. The gene calls are TRBV7-6 and TRBJ2-5; D not certain. Per the germline V gene, CDR1 is SGHVS and CDR2 is FNYEAQ. V lost 4 bases, J lost 4 bases, and 13 bases lay in between. The CDR3 is made up of 14 amino acids. Together with reference TRBV7-6 and TRBJ2-5, the CDR3 gives the full variable domain: GAGVSQSPRYKVTKRGQDVALRCDPISGHVSLYWYRQALGQGPEFLTYFNYEAQQDKSGLPNDRFSAERPEGSISTLTIQRTEQRDSAMYRCASSSRVPPETQYFGPGTRLLVL.

The chain links TRBV5-1 to TRBJ2-1; maybe TRBD2 (6 bases). Trimming pared 3 bases from V and 1 base from J, leaving 11 bases between. There are 15 residues in the CDR3. Germline V gene sequence: CDR1 SGHRS, CDR2 YFSETQ. The CDR3 nucleotides read TGCGCCAGCAGCTCTATAGCGGAATCCTACAATGAGCAGTTCTTC. Translated: CASSSIAESYNEQFF.

The chain is built from TRBV7-2 and TRBJ2-7; TRBD1 is a possible D gene (6 bases). The length of the CDR3 is 14 residues. Trimming took 5 bases from V and 1 from J, leaving 12 bases between them. Germline V gives CDR1 SGHTA, CDR2 FQGNSA. The CDR3 reads CASSPRDKSYEQYF. The CDR3, as DNA: TGTGCCAGCAGCCCCCGGGACAAGTCCTACGAGCAGTACTTC.

The chain joins TRBV29-1 to TRBJ2-7; TRBD2 aligns across 7 bases. Losses at the gene ends were 7 bases for V and 5 bases for J; bases not matched to a gene: 5. This CDR3 contains 11 residues. Per germline, CDR1 SQVTM and CDR2 ANQGSEA. The CDR3 here is CSAKTSHEQYF. DNA of the CDR3: TGCAGCGCCAAGACTAGCCACGAGCAGTACTTC.

The gene calls are TRBV27 and TRBJ1-3; weak D call: TRBD1 (5 bases). The CDR3 consists of 14 residues. Trimming left V 8 bases short and J 0 bases short, with 11 bases between. CDR1 is MNHEY and CDR2 is SMNVEV in the germline V gene (reference sequence). The DNA of the CDR3 is TGTGCCAGCGCTCGACAGTTCTCTGGAAACACCATATATTTT. It yields the protein CASARQFSGNTIYF.

With respect to this clone: An end of the junction does not agree with germline; a read error may underlie this. The J gene is TRBJ1-2, the V gene TRBV7-9, with D hard to call. The CDR3 spans 13 residues. Per the germline V gene, CDR1 is SEHNR and CDR2 is FQNEAQ (reference sequence). The chain's CDR3 is CSSTGILNYGYTF. The CDR3 coding sequence is TGTTCCAGCACCGGGATACTTAACTATGGCTACACCTTC. The whole variable domain, remainder taken from reference TRBV7-9 and TRBJ1-2, is DTGVSQNPRHKITKRGQNVTFRCDPISEHNRLYWYRQTLGQGPEFLTYFQNEAQLEKSRLLSDRFSAERPKGSFSTLEIQRTEQGDSAMYLCSSTGILNYGYTFGSGTRLTVV.

CDR3 sequence reads: CASSITPRQGAEEAFF. DNA for the CDR3: TGTGCCAGTAGTATTACCCCGAGACAGGGGGCGGAGGAAGCTTTCTTT. This chain uses TRBV19 with TRBJ1-1; 10 positions agree with TRBD1. J gave up 8 bases and V 3 bases, and 12 bases lay outside the gene matches. Germline V gene data show CDR1 as LNHDA and CDR2 as SQIVND (reference sequence). The CDR3 totals 16 residues.

The chain couples TRBV5-1 to TRBJ1-6; 8 bases match TRBD1. This CDR3 comprises 15 residues. Germline loops: CDR1 SGHRS, CDR2 YFSETQ. The ends lost 3 bases at V and 8 bases at J; junction bases unmatched: 7. The CDR3 reads CASSSQGAPDSPLHF. The DNA of the CDR3 is TGCGCCAGCAGCTCTCAGGGGGCGCCTGATTCACCCCTCCACTTT.

The chain joins TRBV7-9 to TRBJ1-5, with D possibly TRBD1 on 5 matching bases. Germline lookup yields CDR1 SEHNR and CDR2 FQNEAQ (reference sequence). Trimming cost V 5 bases and J 7 bases, with 12 bases left between them. This CDR3 contains 13 residues. The CDR3 protein is CASSIDSLQPQHF. CDR3 in DNA: TGTGCCAGCAGCATAGACAGCCTCCAGCCCCAGCATTTT. Together with reference TRBV7-9 and TRBJ1-5, the CDR3 gives the full variable domain: DTGVSQNPRHKITKRGQNVTFRCDPISEHNRLYWYRQTLGQGPEFLTYFQNEAQLEKSRLLSDRFSAERPKGSFSTLEIQRTEQGDSAMYLCASSIDSLQPQHFGDGTRLSIL.

The chain has TRBV27 and TRBJ2-1, with 9 bases matching TRBD1. Trimming took 4 bases from V and 7 from J; bases not matched to a gene: 8. This CDR3 region has 15 residues. In germline, CDR1 is MNHEY, CDR2 SMNVEV (reference sequence). The CDR3 region is CASSSTGGLVNEQFF. The CDR3 DNA is TGTGCCAGCAGTTCTACAGGGGGCTTGGTGAATGAGCAGTTCTTC.

The rearrangement joins TRBV5-1 to TRBJ2-7; 11 bases are a match to TRBD2. V lost 6 bases to trimming and J lost 2 bases; unmatched junction nucleotides: 4. The CDR3 spans 14 residues. Germline V CDR1 and CDR2: SGHRS, YFSETQ. CDR3 region: CASMLAGGPYEQYF. In DNA, the CDR3 is TGCGCCAGCATGCTAGCGGGGGGACCCTACGAGCAGTACTTC.